This TCR beta chain derives from a study of CD4 T cells in relation to SARS-CoV-2 and coronaviruses (dated by TCRdb to about 2021). Background on the whole study: The ViraFEST assay cultured PBMCs with antigen for more than nine days, then sequenced TCR beta CDR3s to find antigen-specific clonal expansions. Across all 12 patients in the convalescent cohort, the median age was roughly 40 years, with a range of 21 to 72 years. The approximately 12 convalescent patients included 8 males and 4 females; two subjects were Hispanic. Using patient-derived lymphoblastoid cell lines, the shared crossreactive spike epitopes were mapped to their HLA restriction. The study assessed, at the TCR clonotype level, memory CD4+ T cell crossreactivity between SARS-CoV-2 and common cold coronavirus spike proteins. Samples from a few pre-COVID donors and the naive versus memory experiments were sequenced with the Adaptive Biotechnologies TCR-sequencing kit; other data were Illumina-based. For other donors in the study, expansion assays were sequenced with a different, Illumina-based TCR-beta assay.

The paper as a whole reports these results and caveats: Because no donor provided both pre-pandemic and post-infection samples, tracing the source of pre-existing responses was limited. Small numbers of patients and of tested TCRs limited the study. Compared with monoreactive clones, crossreactive clones had significantly weaker SARS-CoV-2-driven expansion, a result consistent with antigenic imprinting. Crossreactivity analysis was centred on spike protein, so crossreactivity against other viral proteins was not assessed. Memory CD4+ clonotypes crossrecognizing SARS-CoV-2 and at least one common cold coronavirus spike were found in roughly 59% of donors. Naive versus memory sequencing indicated the assay detects memory recall responses rather than primary responses primed during culture.

CEF-cultured naive and memory CD4+ T cell DNA received survey-level immunoSEQ TCR-beta sequencing. Per the original workflow: During preprocessing, nonproductive sequences were discarded, as were any CDR3s that did not begin with C, did not end with F or W, or were shorter than 7 amino acids. The MANAFEST web app identified antigen-specific clonotypes based on expansion compared with the reference and other culture wells. To be counted as positive, a clone had to show significant expansion compared with the reference culture, at an FDR below 0.05, in 2 of 3 replicate wells. A further requirement for positive clones was significant expansion compared with all other tandem wells, along with an odds ratio above 5. Cultured and uncultured naive and memory CD4+ repertoires were searched for CDR3s previously identified as spike- and CEF-reactive. CDR3 homology was quantified as pairwise Levenshtein distance, calculated with the stringdist R package after three terminal residues were trimmed from each end. TCRdb re-hosts the immuneACCESS table, in-frame sequences only. Its copies lack some clones; in the studies checked, an unresolved V gene accounts for under half of them, and the cause for the rest is not known. For V, J and clone size, that table is used; D and trimming come from the DNA. The sample table records fewer than 35,000 clones; around three quarters of these occur just once. Of the sample, around 3.7% is held by the ten largest clones.

Trimming removed 0 bases from V and 10 bases from J; the gene matches leave 5 bases unexplained. From a lookup of the germline V gene, CDR1 and CDR2 are MDHEN and SYDVKM. The CDR3 goes from the cysteine to the phenylalanine over 15 residues. Just CDR3 DNA is preserved here, 45 bases in frame from base 1. Note on this clone: It lacks a known antigen. Within one base of it there is no much larger clone, and no base qualities were kept.

Naive and memory CD4+ T cells were separated from cryopreserved PBMCs through CD4 enrichment, which was followed by EasySep naive CD4+ T cell enrichment. Sorted naive or memory CD4+ T cells (about 100,000) were grown at a 1:1 ratio with T cell-depleted PBMCs and CEF peptides for 10 days. In general, triplicate replicate wells were used for every peptide culture condition. PBMCs were isolated from leukapheresis product or whole blood by Ficoll-Paque PLUS gradient centrifugation. PBMCs were either used fresh in the expansion assay or cryopreserved at -140 degrees C. The QIAamp Micro DNA Kit was used to extract genomic DNA from the CD4+ T cells.

The sequenced sample was memory CD4+ T cells from PBMCs, cultured in vitro. The cell subset or site label here, explained by the study, means: memory (non-naive) CD4+ T cells. The clonotype was recovered from an adult with COVID-19. This chain is built from TRBV28 and TRBJ2-6; 8 central nucleotides agree with TRBD1. DNA sequence: TGTGCCAGCAGTTTATGGTCAGGGGGCAGTAACGTCCTGACTTTC. This encodes CASSLWSGGSNVLTF.